A single sample gave rise to the 24 T cell receptor beta chains below, sequenced in a study of long-term antiretroviral therapy in people with HIV. At the survey level, the v3.0 immunoSEQ assay was run. The assay was immunoSEQ multiplex PCR, and TCRdb's table has in-frame clones only and misses some. This table holds tens of thousands of clones, approximately 80% found once. The source material was unsorted PBMCs, sampled 4.3 years after starting antiretroviral therapy. The origin of the receptors is a young man with HIV.

The V and J genes are TRBV10-3 and TRBJ2-2; D gene uncertain. This CDR3 region has 12 residues. Trimming took 2 bases from V and 10 from J, leaving 8 bases between them. CDR1 is ENHRY, CDR2 SYGVKD, per germline. Here the CDR3 reads CAISEIWEELFF. In DNA, the CDR3 is TGTGCCATCAGTGAGATTTGGGAGGAGCTGTTTTTT.

This clone was recorded once. The chain employs TRBV2 and TRBJ1-2; weak D call: TRBD1 (5 bases). V was shortened by 2 bases and J by 4 bases, with 8 bases between the two germline ends. CDR1 and CDR2 from the germline V gene are SNHLY and FYNNEI. This CDR3 spans 13 amino acids. Written as DNA, the CDR3 is TGTGCCAGCAGTGAAAAGGGGTTCTATGGCTACACCTTC. This codes for CASSEKGFYGYTF.

CDR3 sequence: CASRPGVRGYTF. CDR3 DNA: TGTGCCAGCAGGCCAGGGGTGAGGGGCTACACCTTC. This chain uses TRBV28 with TRBJ1-2; D perhaps matches TRBD1 (6 bases). Germline loops: CDR1 MDHEN, CDR2 SYDVKM. This CDR3 is built from 12 residues. Trimming took off 6 bases at V and 8 bases at J, with 13 bases between the two ends.

This chain uses TRBV2 with TRBJ1-2; D possibly corresponds to TRBD1 (5 bases). CDR3 length equals 11 residues. V was pared by 5 bases and J by 7 bases, with 8 bases between. Germline V CDR1 and CDR2: SNHLY, FYNNEI. CDR3: CASSLDTGYTF. The DNA for the CDR3 is TGTGCCAGCAGTCTGGACACTGGCTACACCTTC.

This sequence joins TRBV28 and TRBJ2-1; D might be TRBD1 (5 bases). V dropped 3 bases and J dropped 6 bases, with 9 bases sitting between them. Per germline, CDR1 MDHEN and CDR2 SYDVKM. CDR3 length: 13 residues. CDR3 loop: CASSFPTGNEQFF. Written as DNA, the CDR3 is TGTGCCAGCAGTTTCCCCACAGGCAATGAGCAGTTCTTC. Drawing the rest from reference TRBV28 and TRBJ2-1, the complete variable domain is DVKVTQSSRYLVKRTGEKVFLECVQDMDHENMFWYRQDPGLGLRLIYFSYDVKMKEKGDIPEGYSVSREKKERFSLILESASTNQTSMYLCASSFPTGNEQFFGPGTRLTVL.

The rearrangement joins TRBV27 to TRBJ2-7, with D perhaps TRBD2 (5 bases). The V gene's germline CDR1 is MNHEY and CDR2 SMNVEV (reference sequence). The CDR3 consists of 13 residues. The ends were cut back, 3 bases at V and 0 bases at J, with 6 bases in the middle. The CDR3 DNA follows: TGTGCCAGCAGTTTCCGGGGCTCCTACGAGCAGTACTTC. This codes for CASSFRGSYEQYF.

This sequence joins TRBV2 and TRBJ2-3; 11 positions match TRBD2. Germline V gives CDR1 SNHLY, CDR2 FYNNEI. The CDR3 spans 15 residues. With 5 bases clipped from V and 6 bases from J, the junction kept 7 bases outside the gene matches. The CDR3 coding sequence is TGTGCCAGCAGTCCAGGGACTAGCGGAATGGATACGCAGTATTTT. This gives the protein CASSPGTSGMDTQYF.

The V call is TRBV5-6, the J call TRBJ1-3; D might be TRBD1 (5 bases). The CDR3 length is 15 residues. Germline V gives CDR1 SGHDT, CDR2 YYEEEE. The germline V and J ends were trimmed by 0 bases and 0 bases, with 7 bases remaining between them. The CDR3 loop is CASSLAGRSGNTIYF. The CDR3, as DNA: TGTGCCAGCAGCTTGGCGGGACGCTCTGGAAACACCATATATTTT.

The V and J genes are TRBV5-1 and TRBJ1-5; TRBD1 agrees at 7 bases. The CDR3 extends over 13 amino acids. V lost 5 bases to trimming and J lost 6 bases; unmatched junction nucleotides: 5. The germline CDR1 and CDR2 sequences are SGHRS and YFSETQ. In nucleotides, the CDR3 is TGCGCCAGCAGACAGGGGCATGGTCAGCCCCAGCATTTT. This codes for CASRQGHGQPQHF.

The rearrangement links TRBV9 to TRBJ2-3; TRBD2 matches 12 bases. The germline V gene encodes CDR1 SGDLS and CDR2 YYNGEE. V lost 4 bases to trimming and J lost 4 bases; unmatched junction nucleotides: 4. The CDR3 has 15 amino acids. CDR3 amino acids: CASSLLAGGPDTQYF. The CDR3 bases are TGTGCCAGCAGCCTACTAGCGGGAGGACCAGATACGCAGTATTTT.

The chain is built from TRBV10-2 and TRBJ1-1, with D hard to call. V was cut by 2 bases and J by 4 bases, with 8 bases left in between. This CDR3 has 13 residues. The germline CDR1 and CDR2 sequences are WSHSY and SAAADI. The CDR3 reads CASSEVRSTEAFF. DNA for the CDR3: TGCGCCAGCAGTGAGGTAAGGAGCACTGAAGCTTTCTTT.

The chain uses TRBV19 and TRBJ1-5, with D unclear. V gave up 3 bases and J gave up 6 bases, with 9 bases separating them. The CDR3 length is 13 residues. Germline values: CDR1 LNHDA, CDR2 SQIVND (reference sequence). CDR3: CASSIEEGQPQHF. The DNA of the CDR3 is TGTGCCAGTAGTATCGAAGAGGGTCAGCCCCAGCATTTT. Complete variable domain (other parts from reference TRBV19 and TRBJ1-5): DGGITQSPKYLFRKEGQNVTLSCEQNLNHDAMYWYRQDPGQGLRLIYYSQIVNDFQKGDIAEGYSVSREKKESFPLTVTSAQKNPTAFYLCASSIEEGQPQHFGDGTRLSIL.

The chain recombines TRBV28 with TRBJ2-4; either TRBD1 or TRBD2 may fit D (5 bases each). CDR3 length: 17 residues. The germline V gene encodes CDR1 MDHEN and CDR2 SYDVKM. With 4 bases removed from V and 0 bases from J, the gap between germline ends came to 16 bases. CDR3 region: CASSSWDGVLAKNIQYF. The CDR3 region has the DNA TGTGCCAGCAGTTCATGGGACGGTGTCCTAGCCAAAAACATTCAGTACTTC.

The V gene is TRBV4-1, the J gene TRBJ2-3; D not certain. The germline gives CDR1 MGHRA, CDR2 YSYEKL. The V end lost 0 bases, the J end lost 3 bases, and 10 bases lay between the germline ends. This CDR3 region has 15 residues. The CDR3 DNA is TGCGCCAGCAGCCAAGACATGGTAGGGACAGATACGCAGTATTTT. Translated: CASSQDMVGTDTQYF.

V and J are TRBV5-1 and TRBJ2-7; D not certain. This CDR3 comprises 14 residues. The germline V gene encodes CDR1 SGHRS and CDR2 YFSETQ. V lost 1 base, J lost 2 bases, and 10 bases lay in between. The CDR3 DNA follows: TGCGCCAGCAGCTTGTCTGGCGGACCCTACGAGCAGTACTTC. This gives the protein CASSLSGGPYEQYF.

The chain carries TRBV6-1 and TRBJ1-4; D ambiguous. This CDR3 contains 15 residues. V shed 6 bases and J shed 7 bases, with 18 bases lying between them. In germline, CDR1 is MNHNS, CDR2 SASEGT. CDR3 DNA sequence: TGTGCCAGCAGCGACCTCCAACGAACGGGTGAAAAACTGTTTTTT. It codes for CASSDLQRTGEKLFF.

This clone was recorded once. The chain uses TRBV7-9 and TRBJ1-2, with D possibly TRBD1 on 5 matching bases. Germline V gene lookup returns CDR1 SEHNR and CDR2 FQNEAQ (reference sequence). V dropped 6 bases and J dropped 8 bases, with 19 bases sitting between them. This CDR3 is 14 amino acids long. The CDR3 bases are TGTGCCAGCAGGTCGCCTGCCAGGGCAGAAGGCTACACCTTC. Encoded protein: CASRSPARAEGYTF.

This chain links TRBV14 with TRBJ2-3; the match to TRBD1 covers 8 bases. CDR1 and CDR2 (germline): SGHDN, FVKESK. CDR3 length: 16 residues. The V segment lost 4 bases and the J segment 2 bases; nucleotides outside the gene matches: 8. CDR3 region: CASSPRDRPFTDTQYF. The CDR3 nucleotides read TGTGCCAGCAGCCCCCGGGACAGGCCATTCACAGATACGCAGTATTTT. Combining the CDR3 with reference TRBV14 and TRBJ2-3 gives the whole variable domain EAGVTQFPSHSVIEKGQTVTLRCDPISGHDNLYWYRRVMGKEIKFLLHFVKESKQDESGMPNNRFLAERTGGTYSTLKVQPAELEDSGVYFCASSPRDRPFTDTQYFGPGTRLTVL.

The CDR3 sequence: CAWSWGLVSYEQYF. DNA of the CDR3: TGTGCCTGGAGTTGGGGACTCGTCTCCTACGAGCAGTACTTC. The gene calls are TRBV30 and TRBJ2-7, with a weak D call TRBD2 (6 bases). Trimming cost V 2 bases and J 0 bases, with 11 bases left between them. This CDR3 comprises 14 residues. Germline loops: CDR1 GTSNPN, CDR2 SVGIG (reference sequence). Using reference TRBV30 and TRBJ2-7 for the parts outside the CDR3, the full variable domain is SQTIHQWPATLVQPVGSPLSLECTVEGTSNPNLYWYRQAAGRGLQLLFYSVGIGQISSEVPQNLSASRPQDRQFILSSKKLLLSDSGFYLCAWSWGLVSYEQYFGPGTRLTVT.

This clone was picked up one time. The chain employs TRBV14 and TRBJ2-7, with D possibly matching TRBD1 (5 bases). The germline V and J ends were trimmed by 2 bases and 3 bases, with 20 bases remaining between them. Germline V gene sequence: CDR1 SGHDN, CDR2 FVKESK. The CDR3 loop spans 17 amino acids. CDR3 loop: CASSQSMLAGLFYEQYF. The CDR3 bases are TGTGCCAGCAGCCAATCCATGCTGGCAGGGCTATTCTACGAGCAGTACTTC. Filled out from reference TRBV14 and TRBJ2-7, the complete variable domain reads EAGVTQFPSHSVIEKGQTVTLRCDPISGHDNLYWYRRVMGKEIKFLLHFVKESKQDESGMPNNRFLAERTGGTYSTLKVQPAELEDSGVYFCASSQSMLAGLFYEQYFGPGTRLTVT.

The rearrangement uses TRBV15 and TRBJ2-7; TRBD1 matches 11 bases. The J segment lost 0 bases and the V segment lost 5 bases, leaving 3 bases of the junction unmatched. The CDR3 consists of 15 residues. Germline-derived CDR1 and CDR2 are LNHNV and YYDKDF (reference sequence). CDR3: CATSAGTGGSYEQYF. DNA for the CDR3: TGTGCCACCAGCGCCGGGACAGGGGGCTCCTACGAGCAGTACTTC.

The CDR3 bases are TGTGCCAGCAGCTTAGGGTCCCCGCCCGGGGCTGGCTACACCTTC. Translating gives CASSLGSPPGAGYTF. The chain recombines TRBV11-2 with TRBJ1-2, with D tentatively TRBD1 (5 bases). This CDR3 comprises 15 residues. Germline V gene data show CDR1 as SGHAT and CDR2 as FQNNGV. V was shortened by 1 base and J by 7 bases, with 16 bases between the two germline ends.

The chain joins TRBV7-6 to TRBJ1-5, with TRBD1 as a possible D gene (5 bases). The V and J ends lost 1 base and 0 bases respectively, with 22 bases between them. The CDR3 has 20 residues. Germline V gives CDR1 SGHVS, CDR2 FNYEAQ. The chain's CDR3 is CASSLVRRVTAHYSNQPQHF. The CDR3, as DNA: TGTGCCAGCAGCTTAGTTCGAAGGGTGACAGCGCATTATAGCAATCAGCCCCAGCATTTT.

The chain joins TRBV5-4 to TRBJ1-6; tentatively, D is TRBD1 (6 bases). Germline V lookup: CDR1 SGHNT, CDR2 YYREEE (reference sequence). The CDR3 runs to 15 residues. The V end was cut by 1 base, the J end by 4 bases, with 9 bases between. In nucleotides, the CDR3 is TGTGCCAGCAGCTTGCCAGGGGAATATAATTCACCCCTCCACTTT. This encodes CASSLPGEYNSPLHF.